This T cell receptor (beta chain) was profiled in a study of identifying expanded T cells in peripheral blood. Overall study findings and caveats: Roughly 1.2 clones differed between technical replicates, versus roughly 16 and 20 over time. Clone count variance between roughly 2-week samples rose with total template count.

About this clone: Its antigen is as yet unknown.

The J segment lost 4 bases and the V segment lost 5 bases, leaving 6 bases of the junction unmatched. The CDR3 is 17 amino acids. The germline CDR1 and CDR2 sequences are SEHNR and FQNEAQ (reference sequence). Collection occurred without any documented infections or immune events in donors. Data came from immunoSEQ multiplex PCR; TCRdb stores just in-frame clones and leaves some out. The repertoire has about 130,000 clones, 75% to 90% of them found once; the top ten carry around 8.4%. This TCR was recovered from a person aged 18 to 70 in good health. Sequencing was performed on blood. The chain joins TRBV7-9 to TRBJ2-6, with 12 nucleotides matching TRBD1. CDR3 bases: TGTGCCAGCAGCACCGGGACAGGGGGCAAGGGGGCCAACGTCCTGACTTTC. It codes for CASSTGTGGKGANVLTF. The full variable domain, its missing parts supplied by reference TRBV7-9 and TRBJ2-6, is DTGVSQNPRHKITKRGQNVTFRCDPISEHNRLYWYRQTLGQGPEFLTYFQNEAQLEKSRLLSDRFSAERPKGSFSTLEIQRTEQGDSAMYLCASSTGTGGKGANVLTFGAGSRLTVL.